This T cell receptor beta chain was sequenced during a study of response to subunit inactivated influenza vaccine. TCRdb reprocessed the RT-PCR reads with MiXCR, giving one entry per CDR3 protein. Of about 170,000 distinct CDR3 sequences in the sample, about 12% are singletons; the top ten hold around 32%. The CDR3 is 16 amino acids. Germline V gene lookup returns CDR1 SEHNR and CDR2 FQNEAQ (reference sequence). V shed 5 bases and J 4 bases; nucleotides not matched to a gene: 11. This clonotype was detected ten times or more. The same data also contributed to another study, on T cells expressing NK-cell markers. Turning to that study: TCR beta libraries carry UMIs added by 5'RACE template switching. Sequencing of TCR beta repertoires drew on sorted CD3+CD56+NKG2C+, CD3+CD56+NKG2C- and CD3+CD56-NKG2C+ T cells. The authors sequenced eight donors, of whom seven were HCMV-seropositive and one was seronegative. In several experiments, an anti-gamma-delta TCR antibody restricted sorting to alpha-beta TCR T cells. About six donors carried dominant NKG2C+ clonotypes that made up about 1.0-7.0% of their CD8+ T cells.

The TCR originated in a middle-aged man who received an inactivated influenza vaccine. This specimen was CD8+ T cells sorted from PBMCs, taken 11 to 12 days after vaccination. The gene calls are TRBV7-9 and TRBJ2-5, with 9 nucleotides matching TRBD2. CDR3 bases: TGTGCCAGCAGCCCGGATCTGGAGCGGGAGGTAGAGACCCAGTACTTC. This encodes CASSPDLEREVETQYF.